A selection of T cell receptor beta chains follows, all from one sample in a study of technical replicates of blood from a few donors. Assay: immunoSEQ multiplex PCR; the TCRdb copy retains only in-frame clones and omits some. The sample yields under 85,000 clones, approximately 91% seen once. Material: T cells isolated from PBMCs. The origin of the receptors is a human donor in good health. Some clones in this sample may be carry-over from other donors' samples. Each CDR3 is given with its conserved first and last residue. A D gene is named only where the DNA matches it firmly. Size is stated for part of the rows, as once, few or many counts, or as a class when the clone is expanded.

NA | TRBD2 | TRBJ2-1 | TRBV10-3 | TGTGCCATCAAAGGCCTAGCGGGCAATGAGCAGTTCTTC | CAIKGLAGNEQFF
NA | TRBD2 | TRBJ2-2 | TRBV19 | TGTGCCAGTAGTATTCTAGCGGTAAACACCGGGGAGCTGTTTTTT | CASSILAVNTGELFF
NA | NA | TRBJ2-7 | TRBV25-1 | TGTGCCAGCAGTGAAAAGGCAGAGGATCGTCCCTACGAGCAGTACTTC | CASSEKAEDRPYEQYF
few | NA | TRBJ2-2 | TRBV6-1 | TGTGCCAGCCGCCCCGACAGTACAGCCGGGGAGCTGTTTTTT | CASRPDSTAGELFF
NA | TRBD2 | TRBJ2-2 | TRBV7-6 | TGTGCCAGCAGCCCGCAGACTAGCCCCGGGGAGCTGTTTTTT | CASSPQTSPGELFF
NA | TRBD1 | TRBJ1-4 | TRBV7-9 | TGTGCCAGCAGCTCCAGGGGGGCTTCTGAAAAACTGTTTTTT | CASSSRGASEKLFF
NA | NA | TRBJ1-5 | TRBV21-1 | TGTGCCAGCAGCCTACGGGACAGGGAGAAAAATAGCAATCAGCCCCAGCATTTT | CASSLRDREKNSNQPQHF
NA | NA | TRBJ1-5 | TRBV28 | TGTGCCAGCAGTTCCCCGATGATGACAGGCTACAATCAGCCCCAGCATTTT | CASSSPMMTGYNQPQHF
NA | TRBD1 | TRBJ1-2 | TRBV7-8 | TGTGCCAGCAGCTCCGAGACAGGGGCGGGGGGCTACACCTTC | CASSSETGAGGYTF
NA | NA | TRBJ1-5 | TRBV4-1 | TGCGCCAGCAGTCGAGTTGGTCAGCCCCAGCATTTT | CASSRVGQPQHF
once | NA | TRBJ1-1 | TRBV19 | TGTGCCAGTAGTATTTATGAGCGTGAAGAAGCTTTCTTT | CASSIYEREEAFF
NA | TRBD1 | TRBJ2-2 | TRBV10-3 | TGTGCCATCAGTGAGGCGGACAGGGGTCTGGGCACCGGGGAGCTGTTTTTT | CAISEADRGLGTGELFF
NA | NA | TRBJ1-2 | TRBV2 | TGTGCCAGCAGTCCGAGTTACTATGGCTACACCTTC | CASSPSYYGYTF
NA | TRBD1 | TRBJ2-7 | TRBV7-9 | TGTGCCATCCCCGGGACAGGGACTATCTACGAGCAGTACTTC | CAIPGTGTIYEQYF
NA | NA | TRBJ2-3 | TRBV6-6 | TGTGCCAGCACCACACTACGCTCCAGCACAGATACGCAGTATTTT | CASTTLRSSTDTQYF
NA | TRBD2 | TRBJ2-7 | TRBV15 | TGTGCCACCAGCATCGGGAGGGCGTTGTACGAGCAGTACTTC | CATSIGRALYEQYF
NA | NA | TRBJ2-7 | TRBV4-3 | TGCGCCAGCAGCCAGATGACAGGTTACTACTACGAGCAGTACTTC | CASSQMTGYYYEQYF
NA | TRBD2 | TRBJ2-7 | TRBV27 | TGTGCCAGCAGGACTAGCGGGAGGGTTGAGCAGTACTTC | CASRTSGRVEQYF
NA | NA | TRBJ2-3 | TRBV4-2 | TGTGCCAGCAGCCCACCCGGTGCAAGACTAGTCCGCGCAGATACGCAGTATTTT | CASSPPGARLVRADTQYF
NA | NA | TRBJ2-7 | TRBV4-1 | TGCGCCAGCAGCCAGGGAGGCTACGAGCAGTACTTC | CASSQGGYEQYF
NA | NA | TRBJ2-7 | TRBV2 | TGTGCCAGCAGTAACAGGTATTACTACGAGCAGTACTTC | CASSNRYYYEQYF
NA | TRBD1 | TRBJ1-1 | TRBV19 | TGTGCCAGGCGGGACAGGGGCTCGAGGACTGAAGCTTTCTTT | CARRDRGSRTEAFF
NA | NA | TRBJ1-5 | TRBV7-9 | TGTGCCAGCAGCCCGCAGGGTAGCAATCAGCCCCAGCATTTT | CASSPQGSNQPQHF
NA | NA | TRBJ2-7 | TRBV4-2 | TGTGCCAGCAGCCAAGCCGCCTGGCAGGGAGGATCCTACGAGCAGTACTTC | CASSQAAWQGGSYEQYF
NA | NA | TRBJ1-4 | TRBV30 | TGTGCCTGGAGTGTATCAGGGGTTGAAAAACTGTTTTTT | CAWSVSGVEKLFF
NA | TRBD2 | TRBJ2-3 | TRBV4-3 | TGCGCCAGCAGCCAAGATAAGACTAGCGGATTCACAGATACGCAGTATTTT | CASSQDKTSGFTDTQYF
NA | NA | TRBJ2-5 | TRBV18 | TGTGCCAGCTCACCTATGGGAGAGTCGGAGACCCAGTACTTC | CASSPMGESETQYF
NA | TRBD1 | TRBJ2-5 | TRBV2 | TGTGCCAGCAGTGTGGACAGGGGTATTATGGAGACCCAGTACTTC | CASSVDRGIMETQYF
NA | TRBD2 | TRBJ2-5 | TRBV19 | TGTGCCAGTAGTATCGGAGGACTAGTCAAAGAGACCCAGTACTTC | CASSIGGLVKETQYF
NA | NA | TRBJ2-2 | TRBV9 | TGTGCCAGCAGCGGGGCAGCCTACACCGGGGAGCTGTTTTTT | CASSGAAYTGELFF
NA | TRBD1 | TRBJ1-4 | TRBV19 | TGTGCCAGTGGACGGACAGGGGGCATAGAAAAACTGTTTTTT | CASGRTGGIEKLFF
NA | NA | TRBJ2-5 | TRBV10-2 | TGCGCCAGCAGTGAGGGCCCCCAAGAGACCCAGTACTTC | CASSEGPQETQYF
NA | NA | TRBJ1-1 | TRBV28 | TGTGCCAGCAGTCTGAGAGTAGAGGCTTTCTTT | CASSLRVEAFF
NA | TRBD2 | TRBJ2-7 | TRBV6-1 | TGTGCCAGTAGAGGGGGCGGGAGGGCCTACGAGCAGTACTTC | CASRGGGRAYEQYF
few | TRBD1 | TRBJ1-1 | TRBV19 | TGTGCCAGTAGTTGGGACAGGGGAGAGAACACTGAAGCTTTCTTT | CASSWDRGENTEAFF
NA | TRBD2 | TRBJ2-1 | TRBV6-5 | TGTGCCAGCAGTTACGTGGCTAGCGGGAGAGGCAATGAGCAGTTCTTC | CASSYVASGRGNEQFF
NA | TRBD2 | TRBJ2-1 | TRBV19 | TGTGCCAGTAGTATAGATCTAGGGAGCGGGGTTTTATATGAGCAGTTCTTC | CASSIDLGSGVLYEQFF
few | NA | TRBJ1-1 | TRBV9 | TGTGCCAGCAGCGTCGGGGGGCTCGAAGCTTTCTTT | CASSVGGLEAFF
NA | NA | TRBJ1-2 | TRBV6-1 | TGTGCCAGCAGTGACGGGGGGACTAACTATGGCTACACCTTC | CASSDGGTNYGYTF
NA | TRBD1 | TRBJ2-7 | TRBV2 | TGTGCCAGCAGTGAAGGTCGGGACAGCACCTACGAGCAGTACTTC | CASSEGRDSTYEQYF
NA | TRBD2 | TRBJ2-1 | TRBV2 | TGTGCCAGCAGTCATATGACTAGCGGGAGTCTCTATGAGCAGTTCTTC | CASSHMTSGSLYEQFF